The 24 T cell receptor beta chains below were found in one sample sequenced in a study of OX40 agonist ivuxolimab in advanced cancers. Clones were read by immunoSEQ multiplex PCR, and TCRdb kept only the in-frame ones, dropping some. This sample has approximately 60,000 clones; roughly 80% occur once, and the top ten carry approximately 5.2%. Sequencing was performed on CD4+ or CD8+ T cells sorted from blood, taken in a trial of the OX40 agonist ivuxolimab. Source of these receptors: an adult with an advanced solid tumor such as melanoma, head and neck, liver or kidney cancer.

This chain uses TRBV4-1 with TRBJ2-2, with 10 bases fitting TRBD1. CDR1 and CDR2 (germline): MGHRA, YSYEKL. The CDR3 has 18 amino acids. V gave up 6 bases and J gave up 1 base; unmatched junction bases: 11. In nucleotides, the CDR3 is TGCGCCAGCAGGAAAGGCCTCCGGGACAGGGGGAACACCGGGGAGCTGTTTTTT. Its translation: CASRKGLRDRGNTGELFF.

V usage is TRBV11-2 and J usage is TRBJ2-4; perhaps TRBD2 as D (6 bases). Trimming removed 2 bases from V and 2 bases from J, with 16 bases in between. This CDR3 comprises 17 residues. Germline CDR1 reads SGHAT; CDR2 reads FQNNGV. CDR3 region: CASSLRRDSETKNIQYF. CDR3 sequence (DNA): TGTGCCAGCAGCTTACGGAGGGACTCGGAGACCAAAAACATTCAGTACTTC.

The count of this clone is one. The chain uses TRBV2 and TRBJ1-5; 8 bases match TRBD1. V was pared by 5 bases and J by 2 bases, with 5 bases of the junction left unmatched. Germline lookup yields CDR1 SNHLY and CDR2 FYNNEI. This CDR3 is built from 15 residues. The DNA for the CDR3 is TGTGCCAGCAGTAGGGACAGGACCGGCAATCAGCCCCAGCATTTT. Protein product: CASSRDRTGNQPQHF.

As regards this clone: This same CDR3 is encoded by further DNA sequences in the sample. The chain employs TRBV2 and TRBJ2-2, with D perhaps TRBD1 (5 bases). The germline CDR1 and CDR2 sequences are SNHLY and FYNNEI. The CDR3 length is 13 residues. The germline V and J ends were trimmed by 5 bases and 6 bases, with 10 bases remaining between them. CDR3 in amino acids: CASSYTGAGELFF. As DNA, the CDR3 is TGTGCCAGCAGTTATACAGGAGCCGGGGAGCTGTTTTTT. The whole variable domain, filled in from reference TRBV2 and TRBJ2-2, reads EPEVTQTPSHQVTQMGQEVILRCVPISNHLYFYWYRQILGQKVEFLVSFYNNEISEKSEIFDDQFSVERPDGSNFTLKIRSTKLEDSAMYFCASSYTGAGELFFGEGSRLTVL.

The chain combines TRBV5-1 with TRBJ1-1; weak D call: TRBD1 (5 bases). The CDR3 runs 16 residues. Trimming cost V 2 bases and J 7 bases, with 21 bases left between them. Germline assignment: CDR1 SGHRS and CDR2 YFSETQ. CDR3 nucleotides: TGCGCCAGCAGCTTTTCACCGGGACCCCAGAGCGGTGAAGCTTTCTTT. Encoded protein: CASSFSPGPQSGEAFF.

In nucleotides, the CDR3 is TGCGCCAGCAGCCAGAACGCACTAGCGGGGAGGGCTAATGAGCAGTTCTTC. It is translated as CASSQNALAGRANEQFF. The chain couples TRBV4-1 to TRBJ2-1, with 10 bases identical to TRBD2. The CDR3 contains 17 residues. Trimming removed 3 bases from V and 7 bases from J; junction bases left unmatched: 12. Germline V gives CDR1 MGHRA, CDR2 YSYEKL.

This clone was counted once. The chain is built from TRBV28 and TRBJ1-5, with 11 bases aligning to TRBD1. V shed 4 bases and J 5 bases; nucleotides not matched to a gene: 1. Germline-derived CDR1 and CDR2 are MDHEN and SYDVKM. CDR3 length: 14 amino acids. This CDR3 is CASSSGQGDQPQHF. CDR3 coding DNA: TGTGCCAGCAGTTCGGGACAGGGGGATCAGCCCCAGCATTTT.

The chain joins TRBV16 to TRBJ2-7; D not certain. The V and J ends lost 1 base and 2 bases respectively, with 9 bases between them. The CDR3 has 14 amino acids. Germline CDR1 KGHSY, CDR2 FQNENV. This CDR3 is CASSQLGKAYEQYF. The DNA for the CDR3 is TGTGCCAGCAGCCAATTGGGGAAGGCCTACGAGCAGTACTTC.

The V call is TRBV20-1, the J call TRBJ1-2; 7 positions agree with TRBD1. Germline assignment: CDR1 DFQATT and CDR2 SNEGSKA (reference sequence). The CDR3 has 11 amino acids. The V and J ends lost 6 bases and 10 bases, in that order; junction bases with no gene match: 8. CDR3 nucleotides: TGCAGTGCCGGAACGGGACAGATCTACACCTTC. Translated: CSAGTGQIYTF.

This clone was seen once. V is TRBV25-1 and J is TRBJ1-2, with 10 bases aligning to TRBD1. J lost 6 bases, V lost 4 bases, and 5 bases had no gene match. Germline V gene sequence: CDR1 MGHDK, CDR2 SYGVNS. CDR3 length: 14 amino acids. The CDR3: CASSVTGGVDGYTF. The DNA of the CDR3 is TGTGCCAGCAGTGTGACAGGGGGCGTCGATGGCTACACCTTC.

The rearrangement uses TRBV4-1 and TRBJ2-5, with D unresolved. The CDR3 has 13 residues. Trimming removed 0 bases at V and 5 bases at J, with 7 bases between. Germline V gene lookup returns CDR1 MGHRA and CDR2 YSYEKL. The CDR3 bases are TGCGCCAGCAGCCAAGAAGCGAGGGAGACCCAGTACTTC. Translating gives CASSQEARETQYF.

J is TRBJ2-3 and V is TRBV25-1, with a tentative D call TRBD1 (6 bases). This CDR3 spans 15 amino acids. The germline V gene has CDR1 MGHDK and CDR2 SYGVNS. The V gene lost 6 bases and the J gene lost 1 base, with 14 bases spanning the gap. DNA for the CDR3: TGTGCCAGCAGCGAGGGGGACATACGCACAGATACGCAGTATTTT. This codes for CASSEGDIRTDTQYF.

This sequence joins TRBV7-2 and TRBJ2-5, with 8 bases matching TRBD1. The junction had 5 bases not matched to a gene; V was cut back by 4 bases and J by 4 bases. This CDR3 has 14 residues. The V gene's germline CDR1 is SGHTA and CDR2 FQGNSA. CDR3 DNA: TGTGCCAGCAGCTCCATGGACAGGGTAGAGACCCAGTACTTC. This translates into CASSSMDRVETQYF.

The chain is built from TRBV7-9 and TRBJ2-5; 8 bases agree with TRBD1. The J call may not be correct, given that the DNA end is closer to TRBJ2-7. Germline CDR1 and CDR2: SEHNR and FQNEAQ (reference sequence). The CDR3 runs to 13 residues. The CDR3 DNA follows: TGTGCCAGCACCGGTGACAGGGGCTACGAGCAGTACTTC. Residues: CASTGDRGYEQYF.

The V and J genes are TRBV5-6 and TRBJ2-7; tentative D call: TRBD2 (6 bases). The germline CDR1 and CDR2 sequences are SGHDT and YYEEEE. The germline V and J ends were trimmed by 2 bases and 2 bases, with 8 bases remaining between them. This CDR3 contains 13 residues. CDR3 in amino acids: CASSFGGAYEQYF. DNA for the CDR3: TGTGCCAGCAGCTTCGGCGGGGCCTACGAGCAGTACTTC. The full variable domain, rest sourced from reference TRBV5-6 and TRBJ2-7, is DAGVTQSPTHLIKTRGQQVTLRCSPKSGHDTVSWYQQALGQGPQFIFQYYEEEERQRGNFPDRFSGHQFPNYSSELNVNALLLGDSALYLCASSFGGAYEQYFGPGTRLTVT.

This clone was seen a single time. V is TRBV9 and J is TRBJ1-1; D is possibly TRBD1 (6 bases). Germline CDR1 and CDR2: SGDLS and YYNGEE. V gave up 4 bases and J gave up 5 bases, with 12 bases separating them. The CDR3 loop spans 13 amino acids. For the CDR3, the DNA is TGTGCCAGCAGCACAGGGAGGAGTACTGAAGCTTTCTTT. It codes for CASSTGRSTEAFF.

The rearrangement links TRBV19 to TRBJ2-7; 8 bases map to TRBD1. J was trimmed by 3 bases and V by 3 bases; bases with no gene match: 7. The CDR3 runs 15 residues. CDR1 and CDR2 from the germline V gene are LNHDA and SQIVND (reference sequence). The CDR3 coding sequence is TGTGCCAGTAGTATGAGGGACAGGTTGATCTACGAGCAGTACTTC. Translation: CASSMRDRLIYEQYF.

This chain connects TRBV6-1 to TRBJ2-1; the D is unclear. Germline CDR1 and CDR2: MNHNS and SASEGT. This CDR3 spans 12 amino acids. Trimming pared 3 bases from V and 5 bases from J, leaving 5 bases between. The DNA for the CDR3 is TGTGCCAGCAGTGATCGGGACAATGAGCAGTTCTTC. It specifies CASSDRDNEQFF.

The chain employs TRBV25-1 and TRBJ2-1, with D uncertain. The CDR3 totals 15 residues. Per germline, CDR1 MGHDK and CDR2 SYGVNS. V was trimmed by 3 bases and J by 0 bases, leaving 9 bases between them. This chain's CDR3 is CASSEGVSSYNEQFF. In DNA form, the CDR3 reads TGTGCCAGCAGTGAGGGCGTGAGCTCCTACAATGAGCAGTTCTTC.

The chain is built from TRBV7-3 and TRBJ2-2, with no clear D. Germline V gene sequence: CDR1 SGHTA, CDR2 FQGTGA. V was clipped by 4 bases and J by 3 bases, with 6 bases between them. CDR3 length equals 13 residues. The CDR3 coding sequence is TGTGCCAGCAGCTCTGGATACACCGGGGAGCTGTTTTTT. Protein product: CASSSGYTGELFF.

The chain is built from TRBV11-1 and TRBJ1-1, with D possibly TRBD1 on 6 matching bases. CDR1 is SGHAT, CDR2 FQDESV, per germline (reference sequence). The CDR3 sequence is 15 residues long. Trimming took 4 bases from V and 0 from J, leaving 12 bases between them. The CDR3 coding sequence is TGTGCCAGCAGCTCTTCAACAGGGTTGAACACTGAAGCTTTCTTT. It is translated as CASSSSTGLNTEAFF.

The chain joins TRBV7-9 to TRBJ2-7; 8 bases match TRBD1. CDR1 and CDR2 (germline): SEHNR, FQNEAQ (reference sequence). The CDR3 sequence is 12 residues long. V shed 4 bases, J shed 13 bases, and the junction held 9 bases outside the gene matches. CDR3 protein: CASSSRQGRFYF. In nucleotides, the CDR3 is TGTGCCAGCAGCTCGCGACAGGGGCGCTTCTACTTC.

This chain connects TRBV5-5 to TRBJ1-1, with D hard to call. The V end was cut by 4 bases, the J end by 0 bases, with 13 bases between. This CDR3 is 15 amino acids long. CDR1 SGHKS and CDR2 YYEKEE come from the germline V gene (reference sequence). CDR3 amino acids: CASSLLGHLNTEAFF. CDR3 nucleotide sequence: TGTGCCAGCAGCCTTCTCGGGCACCTGAACACTGAAGCTTTCTTT.

This chain links TRBV6-5 with TRBJ2-1; D is unclear. The CDR3 is 11 amino acids. Between the trimmed V and J ends, which lost 2 bases and 9 bases, there was a span of 5 bases. Germline-derived CDR1 and CDR2 are MNHEY and SVGAGI. The CDR3 sequence: CASSYLSEQFF. CDR3 in DNA: TGTGCCAGCAGTTACCTCAGTGAGCAGTTCTTC.